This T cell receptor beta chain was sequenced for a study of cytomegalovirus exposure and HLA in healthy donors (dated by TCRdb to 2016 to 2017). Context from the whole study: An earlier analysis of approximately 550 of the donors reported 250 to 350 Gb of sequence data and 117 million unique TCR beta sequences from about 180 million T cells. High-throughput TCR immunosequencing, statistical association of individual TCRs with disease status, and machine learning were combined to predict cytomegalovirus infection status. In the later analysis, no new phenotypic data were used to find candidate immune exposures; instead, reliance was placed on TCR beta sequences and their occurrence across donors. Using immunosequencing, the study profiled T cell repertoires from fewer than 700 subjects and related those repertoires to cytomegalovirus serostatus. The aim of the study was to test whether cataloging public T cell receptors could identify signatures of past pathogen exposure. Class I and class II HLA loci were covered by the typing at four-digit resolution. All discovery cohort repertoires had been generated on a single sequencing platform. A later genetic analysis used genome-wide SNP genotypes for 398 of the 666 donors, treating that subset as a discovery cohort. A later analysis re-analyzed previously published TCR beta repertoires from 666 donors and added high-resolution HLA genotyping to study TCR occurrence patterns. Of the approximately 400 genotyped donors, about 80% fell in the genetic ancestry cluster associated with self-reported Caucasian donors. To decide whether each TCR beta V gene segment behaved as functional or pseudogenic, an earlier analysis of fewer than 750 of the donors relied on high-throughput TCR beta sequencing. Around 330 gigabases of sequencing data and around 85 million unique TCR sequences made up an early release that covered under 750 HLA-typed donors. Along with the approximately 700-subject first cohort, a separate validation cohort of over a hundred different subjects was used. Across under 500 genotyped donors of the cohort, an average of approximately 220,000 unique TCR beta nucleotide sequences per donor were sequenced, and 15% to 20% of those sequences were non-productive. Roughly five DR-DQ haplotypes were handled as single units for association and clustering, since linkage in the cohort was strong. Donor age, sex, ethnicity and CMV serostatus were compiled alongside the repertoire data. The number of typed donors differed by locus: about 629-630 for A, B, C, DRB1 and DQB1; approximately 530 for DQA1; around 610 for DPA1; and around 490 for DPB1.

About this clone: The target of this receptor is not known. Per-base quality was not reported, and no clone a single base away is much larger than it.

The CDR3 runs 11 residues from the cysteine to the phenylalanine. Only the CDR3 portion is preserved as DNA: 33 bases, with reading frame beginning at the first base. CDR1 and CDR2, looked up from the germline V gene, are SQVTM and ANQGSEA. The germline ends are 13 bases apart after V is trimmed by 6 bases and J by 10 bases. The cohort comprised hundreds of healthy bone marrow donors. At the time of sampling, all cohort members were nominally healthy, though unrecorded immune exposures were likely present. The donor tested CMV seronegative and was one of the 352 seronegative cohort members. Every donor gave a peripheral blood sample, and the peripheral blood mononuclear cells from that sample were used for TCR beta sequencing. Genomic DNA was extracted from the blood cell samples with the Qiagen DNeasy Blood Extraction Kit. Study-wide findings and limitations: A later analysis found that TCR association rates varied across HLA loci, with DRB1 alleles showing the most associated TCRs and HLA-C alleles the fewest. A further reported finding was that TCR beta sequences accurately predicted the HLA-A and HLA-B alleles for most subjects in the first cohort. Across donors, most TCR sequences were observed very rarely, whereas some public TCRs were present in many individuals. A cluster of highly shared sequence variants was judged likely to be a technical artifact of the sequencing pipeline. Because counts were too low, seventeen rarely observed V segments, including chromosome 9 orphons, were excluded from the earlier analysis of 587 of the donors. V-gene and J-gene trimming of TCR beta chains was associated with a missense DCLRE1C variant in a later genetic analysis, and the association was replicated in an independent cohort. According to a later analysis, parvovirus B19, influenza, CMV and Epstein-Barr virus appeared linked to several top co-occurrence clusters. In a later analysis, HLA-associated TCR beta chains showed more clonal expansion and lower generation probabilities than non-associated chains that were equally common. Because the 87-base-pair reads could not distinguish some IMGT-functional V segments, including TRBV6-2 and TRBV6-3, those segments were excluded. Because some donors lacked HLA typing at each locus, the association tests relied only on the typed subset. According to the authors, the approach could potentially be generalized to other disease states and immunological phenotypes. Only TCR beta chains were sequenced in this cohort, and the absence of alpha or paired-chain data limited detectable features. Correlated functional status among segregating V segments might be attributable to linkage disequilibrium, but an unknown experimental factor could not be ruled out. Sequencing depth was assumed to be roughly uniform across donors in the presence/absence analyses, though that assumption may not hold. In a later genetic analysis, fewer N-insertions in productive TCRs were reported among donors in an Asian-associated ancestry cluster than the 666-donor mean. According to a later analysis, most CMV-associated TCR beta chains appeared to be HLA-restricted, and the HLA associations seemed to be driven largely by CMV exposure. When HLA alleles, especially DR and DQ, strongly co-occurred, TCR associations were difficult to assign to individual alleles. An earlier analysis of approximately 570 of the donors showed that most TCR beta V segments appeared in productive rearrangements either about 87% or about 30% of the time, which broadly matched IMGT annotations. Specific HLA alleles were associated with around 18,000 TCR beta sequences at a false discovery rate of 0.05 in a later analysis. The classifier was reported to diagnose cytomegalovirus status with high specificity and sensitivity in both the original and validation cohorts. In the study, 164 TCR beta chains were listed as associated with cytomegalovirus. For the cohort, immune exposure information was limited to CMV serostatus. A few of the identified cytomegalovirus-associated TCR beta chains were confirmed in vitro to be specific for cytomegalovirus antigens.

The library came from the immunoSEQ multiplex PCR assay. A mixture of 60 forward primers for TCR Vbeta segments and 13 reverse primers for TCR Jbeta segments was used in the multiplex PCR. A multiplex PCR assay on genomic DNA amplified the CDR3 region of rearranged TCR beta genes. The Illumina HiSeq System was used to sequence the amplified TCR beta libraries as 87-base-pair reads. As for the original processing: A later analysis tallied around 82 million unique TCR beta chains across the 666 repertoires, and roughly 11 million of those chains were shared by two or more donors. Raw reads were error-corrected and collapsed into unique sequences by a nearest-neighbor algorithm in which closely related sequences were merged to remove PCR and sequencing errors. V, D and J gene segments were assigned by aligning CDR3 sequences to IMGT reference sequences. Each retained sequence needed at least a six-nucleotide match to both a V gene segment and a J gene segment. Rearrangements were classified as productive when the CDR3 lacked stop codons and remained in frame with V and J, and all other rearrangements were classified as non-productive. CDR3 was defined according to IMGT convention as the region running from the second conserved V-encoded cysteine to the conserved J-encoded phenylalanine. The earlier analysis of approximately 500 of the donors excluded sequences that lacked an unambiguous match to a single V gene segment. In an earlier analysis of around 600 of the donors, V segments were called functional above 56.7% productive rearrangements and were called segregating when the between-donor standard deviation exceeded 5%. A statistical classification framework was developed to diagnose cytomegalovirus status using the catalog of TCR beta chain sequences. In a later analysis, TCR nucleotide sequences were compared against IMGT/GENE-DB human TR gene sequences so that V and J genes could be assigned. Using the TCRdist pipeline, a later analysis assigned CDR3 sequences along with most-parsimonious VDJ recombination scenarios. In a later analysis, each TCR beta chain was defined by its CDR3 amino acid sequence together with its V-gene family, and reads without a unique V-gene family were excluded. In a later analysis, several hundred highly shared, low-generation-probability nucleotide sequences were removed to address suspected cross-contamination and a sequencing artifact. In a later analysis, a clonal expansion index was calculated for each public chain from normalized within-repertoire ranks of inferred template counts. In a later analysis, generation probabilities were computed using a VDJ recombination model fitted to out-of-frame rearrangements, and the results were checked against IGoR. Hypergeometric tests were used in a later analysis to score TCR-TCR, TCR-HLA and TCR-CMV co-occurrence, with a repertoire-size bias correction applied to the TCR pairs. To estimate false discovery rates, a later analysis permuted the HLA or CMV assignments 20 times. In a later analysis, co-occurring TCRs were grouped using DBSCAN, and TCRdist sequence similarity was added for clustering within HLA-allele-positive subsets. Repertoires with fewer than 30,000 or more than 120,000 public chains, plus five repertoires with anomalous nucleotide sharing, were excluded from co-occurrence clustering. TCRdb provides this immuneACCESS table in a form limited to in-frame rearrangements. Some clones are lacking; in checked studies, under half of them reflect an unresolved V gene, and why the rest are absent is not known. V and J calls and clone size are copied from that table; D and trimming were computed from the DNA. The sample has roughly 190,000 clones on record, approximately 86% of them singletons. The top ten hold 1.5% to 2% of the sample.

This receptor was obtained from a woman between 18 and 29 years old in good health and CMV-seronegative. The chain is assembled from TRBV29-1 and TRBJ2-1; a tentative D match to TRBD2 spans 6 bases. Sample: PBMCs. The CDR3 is CSVGGLNEQFF. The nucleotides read TGCAGCGTGGGGGGTCTCAACGAGCAGTTCTTC.